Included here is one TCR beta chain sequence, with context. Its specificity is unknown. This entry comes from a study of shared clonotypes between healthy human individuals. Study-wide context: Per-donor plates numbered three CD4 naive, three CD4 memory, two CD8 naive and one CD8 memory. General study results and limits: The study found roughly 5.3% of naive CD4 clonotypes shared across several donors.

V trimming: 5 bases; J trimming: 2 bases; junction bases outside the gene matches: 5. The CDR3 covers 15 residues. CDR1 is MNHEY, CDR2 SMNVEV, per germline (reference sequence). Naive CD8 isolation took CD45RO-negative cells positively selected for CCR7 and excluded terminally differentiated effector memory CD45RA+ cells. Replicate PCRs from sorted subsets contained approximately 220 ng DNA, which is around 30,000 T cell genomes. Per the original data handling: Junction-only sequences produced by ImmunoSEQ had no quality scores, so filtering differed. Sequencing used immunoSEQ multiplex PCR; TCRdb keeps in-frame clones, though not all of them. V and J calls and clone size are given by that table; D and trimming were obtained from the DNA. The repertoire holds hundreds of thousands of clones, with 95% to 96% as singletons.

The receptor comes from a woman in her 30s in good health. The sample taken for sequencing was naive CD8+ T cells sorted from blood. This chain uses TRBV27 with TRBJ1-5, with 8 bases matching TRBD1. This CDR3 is CASSPGGEGNQPQHF. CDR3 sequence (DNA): TGTGCCAGCAGTCCAGGGGGCGAGGGCAATCAGCCCCAGCATTTT.